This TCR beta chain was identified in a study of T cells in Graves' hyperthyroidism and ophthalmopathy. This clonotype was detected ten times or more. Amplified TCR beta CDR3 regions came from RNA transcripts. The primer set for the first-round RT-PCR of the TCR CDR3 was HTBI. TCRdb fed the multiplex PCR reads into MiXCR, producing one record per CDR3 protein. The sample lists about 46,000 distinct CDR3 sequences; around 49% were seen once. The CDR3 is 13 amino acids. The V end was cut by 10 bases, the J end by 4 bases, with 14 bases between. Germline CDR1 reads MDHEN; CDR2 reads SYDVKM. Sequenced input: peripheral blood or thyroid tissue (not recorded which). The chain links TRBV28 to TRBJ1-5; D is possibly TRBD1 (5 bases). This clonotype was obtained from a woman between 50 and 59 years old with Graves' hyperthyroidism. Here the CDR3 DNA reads TGTGCCAACTCCAAGGGGCTAAATCAGCCCCAGCATTTT. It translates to CANSKGLNQPQHF. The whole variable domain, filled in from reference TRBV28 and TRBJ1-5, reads DVKVTQSSRYLVKRTGEKVFLECVQDMDHENMFWYRQDPGLGLRLIYFSYDVKMKEKGDIPEGYSVSREKKERFSLILESASTNQTSMYLCANSKGLNQPQHFGDGTRLSIL.